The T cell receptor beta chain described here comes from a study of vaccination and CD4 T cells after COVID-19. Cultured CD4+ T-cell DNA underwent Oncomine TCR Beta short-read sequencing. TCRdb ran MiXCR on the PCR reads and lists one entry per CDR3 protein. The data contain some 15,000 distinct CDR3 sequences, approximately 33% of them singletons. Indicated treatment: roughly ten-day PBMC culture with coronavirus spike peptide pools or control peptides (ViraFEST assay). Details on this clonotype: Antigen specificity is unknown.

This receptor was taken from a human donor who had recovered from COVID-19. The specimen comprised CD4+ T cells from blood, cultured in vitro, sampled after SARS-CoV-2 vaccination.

CDR3 loop: CASSPSGTGGHYEQYF. The CDR3 DNA sequence: TGTGCCAGCAGCCCCTCCGGGACAGGGGGCCATTACGAGCAGTACTTC. The chain employs TRBV7-8 and TRBJ2-7, with 12 bases matching TRBD1. V gave up 5 bases and J gave up 4 bases; unmatched junction bases: 9. The CDR3 length is 16 residues. Germline V gene lookup returns CDR1 SGHVS and CDR2 FQNEAQ. The entire variable domain, with the rest obtained from reference TRBV7-8 and TRBJ2-7, is as follows: GAGVSQSPRYKVAKRGQDVALRCDPISGHVSLFWYQQALGQGPEFLTYFQNEAQLDKSGLPSDRFFAERPEGSVSTLKIQRTQQEDSAVYLCASSPSGTGGHYEQYFGPGTRLTVT.